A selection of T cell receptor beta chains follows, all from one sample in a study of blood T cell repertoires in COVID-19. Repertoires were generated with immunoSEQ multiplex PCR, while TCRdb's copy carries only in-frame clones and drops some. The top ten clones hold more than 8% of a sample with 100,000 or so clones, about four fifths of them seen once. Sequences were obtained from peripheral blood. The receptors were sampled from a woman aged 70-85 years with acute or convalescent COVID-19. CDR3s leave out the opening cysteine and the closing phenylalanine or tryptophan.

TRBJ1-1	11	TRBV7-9	ASSLEEGAEAF
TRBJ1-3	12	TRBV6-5	ASSYSKPGNTIY
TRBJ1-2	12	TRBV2	ASNHYGEANGYT
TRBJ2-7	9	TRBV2	ATFTGGEQY
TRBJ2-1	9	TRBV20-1	SAGAINEQF
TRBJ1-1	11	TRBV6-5	ASSLDRTGIAF
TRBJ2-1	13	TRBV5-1	ASSLGASGDNEQF
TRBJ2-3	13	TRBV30	AWSSPSGGGDTQY
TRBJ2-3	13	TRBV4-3	ASSQDIPRGDTQY
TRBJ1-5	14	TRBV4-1	ASSLGGGGLNQPQH
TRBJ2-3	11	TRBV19	ASSILLTDTQY
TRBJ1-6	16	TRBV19	ASSTFPGQGTYNSPLH
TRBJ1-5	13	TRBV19	ASSIGAGGNQPQH
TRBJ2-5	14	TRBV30	AWSVPVSGIQETQY
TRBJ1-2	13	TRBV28	ASSLRTGSTRGYT
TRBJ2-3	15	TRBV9	ASSVVVSGGSTDTQY
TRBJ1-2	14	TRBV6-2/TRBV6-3	ASSYRGAEPFYGYT
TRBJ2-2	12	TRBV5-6	ASTSGGATGELF
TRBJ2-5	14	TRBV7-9	ASSRTPGQGVETQY
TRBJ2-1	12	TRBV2	ASSEGLAANEQF
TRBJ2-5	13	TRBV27	ASSLSTGGGETQY
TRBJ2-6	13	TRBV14	ASSQWGDGANVLT
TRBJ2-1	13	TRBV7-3	ASSLSSASYNEQF
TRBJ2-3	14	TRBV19	ASSGRLAGGLDTQY
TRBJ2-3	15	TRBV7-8	ASSLVFLTLNTDTQY
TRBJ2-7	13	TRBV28	ASTTREGPLYEQY